This T cell receptor beta chain was sequenced for a study of OX40 agonist ivuxolimab in advanced cancers. Some clones are missing from TCRdb's copy, which holds only in-frame ones; the method was immunoSEQ multiplex PCR. The data show over 45,000 clones, approximately 90% seen once. CDR3 length: 15 amino acids. Germline V gene sequence: CDR1 SNHLY, CDR2 FYNNEI. V lost 7 bases to trimming and J lost 0 bases; unmatched junction nucleotides: 5. The receptor comes from an adult with an advanced solid tumor such as melanoma, head and neck, liver or kidney cancer. Sequences were derived from CD4+ or CD8+ T cells sorted from blood, sampled in a trial of the OX40 agonist ivuxolimab. This chain links TRBV2 with TRBJ1-5; TRBD1 matches 8 bases. CDR3 nucleotide sequence: TGTGCCAGCAAGGGACAGGATTTTAGCAATCAGCCCCAGCATTTT. This gives the protein CASKGQDFSNQPQHF. The variable domain in full, with the rest retrieved from reference TRBV2 and TRBJ1-5, is EPEVTQTPSHQVTQMGQEVILRCVPISNHLYFYWYRQILGQKVEFLVSFYNNEISEKSEIFDDQFSVERPDGSNFTLKIRSTKLEDSAMYFCASKGQDFSNQPQHFGDGTRLSIL.